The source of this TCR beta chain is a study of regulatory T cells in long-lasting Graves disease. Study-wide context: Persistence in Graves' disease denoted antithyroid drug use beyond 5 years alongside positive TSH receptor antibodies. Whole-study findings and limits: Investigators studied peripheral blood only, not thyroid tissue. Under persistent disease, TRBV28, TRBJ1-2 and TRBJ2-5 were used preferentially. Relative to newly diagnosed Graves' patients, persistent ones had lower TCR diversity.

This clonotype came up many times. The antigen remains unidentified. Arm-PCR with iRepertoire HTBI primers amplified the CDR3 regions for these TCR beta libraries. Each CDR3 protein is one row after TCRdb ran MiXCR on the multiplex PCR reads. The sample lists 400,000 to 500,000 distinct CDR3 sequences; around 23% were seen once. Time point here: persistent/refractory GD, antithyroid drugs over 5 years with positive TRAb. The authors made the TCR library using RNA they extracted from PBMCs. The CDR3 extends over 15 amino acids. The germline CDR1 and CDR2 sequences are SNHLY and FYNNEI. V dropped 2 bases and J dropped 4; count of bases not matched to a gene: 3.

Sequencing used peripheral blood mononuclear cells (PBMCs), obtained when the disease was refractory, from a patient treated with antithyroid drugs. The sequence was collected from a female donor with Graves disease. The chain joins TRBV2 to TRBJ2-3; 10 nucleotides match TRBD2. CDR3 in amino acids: CASSESSGRADTQYF. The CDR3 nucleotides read TGTGCCAGCAGTGAATCAAGCGGGAGGGCAGATACGCAGTATTTT.